The clone carrying this TCR beta chain has just one count. This specimen belongs to a study of cytomegalovirus exposure and HLA in healthy donors. The ends were cut back, 2 bases at V and 5 bases at J, with 18 bases in the middle. The CDR3 runs to 16 residues. CDR1 is LNHDA, CDR2 SQIVND, per germline (reference sequence). PCR employed 60 Vbeta and 13 Jbeta primers. Method: immunoSEQ multiplex PCR; TCRdb's copy keeps in-frame clones and lacks some. Of about 150,000 clones listed, 70% to 80% are singletons. The rearrangement joins TRBV19 to TRBJ1-1; weak D call: TRBD1 (5 bases). The sample comprised PBMCs. This TCR was sampled from a male donor in good health and CMV-seronegative. CDR3 DNA sequence: TGTGCCAGTAGTATACTGGACACGCTGCGGACGACTGAAGCTTTCTTT. Its translation is CASSILDTLRTTEAFF.